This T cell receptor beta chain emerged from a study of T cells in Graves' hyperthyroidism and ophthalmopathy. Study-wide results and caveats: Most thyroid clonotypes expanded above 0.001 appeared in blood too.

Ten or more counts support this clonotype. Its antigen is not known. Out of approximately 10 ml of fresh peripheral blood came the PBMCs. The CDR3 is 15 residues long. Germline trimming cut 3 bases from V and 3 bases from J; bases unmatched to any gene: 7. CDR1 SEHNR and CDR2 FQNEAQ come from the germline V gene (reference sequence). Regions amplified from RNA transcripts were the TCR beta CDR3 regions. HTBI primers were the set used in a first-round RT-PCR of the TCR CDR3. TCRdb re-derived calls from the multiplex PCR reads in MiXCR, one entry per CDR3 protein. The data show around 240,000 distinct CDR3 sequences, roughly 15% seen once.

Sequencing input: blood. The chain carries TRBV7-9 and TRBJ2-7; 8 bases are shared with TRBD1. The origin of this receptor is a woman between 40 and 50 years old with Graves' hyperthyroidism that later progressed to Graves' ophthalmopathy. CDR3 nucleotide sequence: TGTGCCAGCAGCTTCCAGGGGGCGACTCTCTACGAGCAGTACTTC. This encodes CASSFQGATLYEQYF. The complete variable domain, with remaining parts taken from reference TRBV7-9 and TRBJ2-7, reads DTGVSQNPRHKITKRGQNVTFRCDPISEHNRLYWYRQTLGQGPEFLTYFQNEAQLEKSRLLSDRFSAERPKGSFSTLEIQRTEQGDSAMYLCASSFQGATLYEQYFGPGTRLTVT.